The 20 T cell receptor beta chains in this list originate from one sample, sequenced in a study of blood T cell repertoires in COVID-19. Measured with immunoSEQ multiplex PCR; TCRdb has only the in-frame clones, and not every one. Of 150,000 to 200,000 clones listed, more than 75% are singletons. The sequenced sample was peripheral blood. The source of these receptors is a man in his 70s with acute or convalescent COVID-19.

The rearrangement uses TRBV18 and TRBJ1-6; D gene unclear. V lost 6 bases to trimming and J lost 5 bases, with 11 bases between them. This CDR3 region has 14 residues. CDR1 and CDR2 from the germline V gene are KGHSH and LQKENI. Here the CDR3 DNA reads TGTGCCAGCTCCCTTGTGCGAGATAATTCACCCCTCCACTTT. This sequence encodes CASSLVRDNSPLHF.

The rearrangement uses TRBV9 and TRBJ1-5; 11 bases fit TRBD1. Looked up from germline, CDR1 is SGDLS and CDR2 is YYNGEE. This CDR3 has 16 amino acids. With 3 bases clipped from V and 6 bases from J, the junction kept 8 bases outside the gene matches. The CDR3 sequence is CASSAGQGAGSQPQHF. The CDR3, as DNA: TGTGCCAGCAGCGCCGGACAGGGGGCAGGGAGTCAGCCCCAGCATTTT.

The chain combines TRBV24-1 with TRBJ1-5; maybe TRBD1 (6 bases). Per the germline V gene, CDR1 is KGHDR and CDR2 is SFDVKD. This CDR3 comprises 14 residues. Trimming took 3 bases from V and 8 from J, leaving 13 bases between them. The CDR3 region is CATSDNWGLKPQHF. The CDR3 bases are TGTGCCACCAGTGATAACTGGGGGCTTAAGCCCCAGCATTTT.

This clone was detected a few times. The rearrangement links TRBV6-6 to TRBJ2-2; 12 positions agree with TRBD2. This CDR3 contains 18 residues. The germline gives CDR1 MNHNY, CDR2 SVGAGI (reference sequence). V lost 5 bases, J lost 6 bases, and 13 bases stayed unmatched. The CDR3 loop reads CASSPLAGGPGVAGELFF. The CDR3, as DNA: TGTGCCAGCAGTCCTCTAGCGGGGGGGCCCGGAGTAGCCGGGGAGCTGTTTTTT.

The CDR3, as DNA: TGTGCCAGCAGCCGGGGGAATGAGCAGTTCTTC. Translating it yields CASSRGNEQFF. The chain joins TRBV27 to TRBJ2-1; tentative D call: TRBD2 (6 bases). The germline V gene has CDR1 MNHEY and CDR2 SMNVEV (reference sequence). This CDR3 comprises 11 residues. Trimming removed 6 bases at V and 7 bases at J, with 7 bases between.

The V call is TRBV3-1 (or the pseudogene TRBV3-2), the J call TRBJ2-7, with D possibly matching TRBD2 (6 bases). The germline V gene has CDR1 LGHDT and CDR2 YNNKEL (reference sequence). This CDR3 is 16 amino acids long. V was pared by 1 base and J by 6 bases, with 19 bases between. CDR3 DNA: TGTGCCAGCAGCCAAGTCCGCGGGACTCGAACTTCCGAGCAGTACTTC. Protein sequence: CASSQVRGTRTSEQYF.

This clone was counted once. The chain is built from TRBV5-4 and TRBJ2-7; 15 bases match TRBD2. This CDR3 is built from 18 residues. Germline CDR1 SGHNT, CDR2 YYREEE (reference sequence). V shed 4 bases, J shed 1 base, and the junction held 9 bases outside the gene matches. The CDR3, as DNA: TGTGCCAGCAGCCCCGGACTAGCGGGGGGGGCGGGATCCTACGAGCAGTACTTC. It translates to CASSPGLAGGAGSYEQYF.

The V call is TRBV15, the J call TRBJ2-1, with TRBD2 matching 9 bases. The CDR3 is made up of 16 amino acids. With 0 bases clipped from V and 6 bases from J, the junction kept 6 bases outside the gene matches. The germline V gene encodes CDR1 LNHNV and CDR2 YYDKDF (reference sequence). The CDR3 loop reads CATSRDWAGGLNEQFF. CDR3 in DNA: TGTGCCACCAGCAGAGATTGGGCGGGGGGGCTCAATGAGCAGTTCTTC. Supplemented by reference TRBV15 and TRBJ2-1, the full variable domain reads DAMVIQNPRYQVTQFGKPVTLSCSQTLNHNVMYWYQQKSSQAPKLLFHYYDKDFNNEADTPDNFQSRRPNTSFCFLDIRSPGLGDTAMYLCATSRDWAGGLNEQFFGPGTRLTVL.

The V call is TRBV10-3, the J call TRBJ1-1; maybe TRBD1 (5 bases). Germline CDR1 is ENHRY and CDR2 is SYGVKD. The CDR3 length is 13 residues. V lost 5 bases and J lost 7, with 14 bases in between. CDR3 DNA: TGTGCCATCAGTTCTGGGAGGGGCGGTGAAGCTTTCTTT. Its protein product is CAISSGRGGEAFF.

The J gene is TRBJ1-5, the V gene TRBV28; 8 bases fit TRBD1. Germline CDR1 is MDHEN and CDR2 is SYDVKM. The CDR3 length is 14 residues. The trim removed 6 bases at V and 4 bases at J, leaving 5 bases unmatched. The DNA of the CDR3 is TGTGCCAGCAGCTCCTACAGGGGGAATCAGCCCCAGCATTTT. As protein: CASSSYRGNQPQHF.

J is TRBJ1-1 and V is TRBV2; 8 positions agree with TRBD1. This CDR3 region has 15 residues. Germline V CDR1 and CDR2: SNHLY, FYNNEI. V dropped 6 bases and J dropped 6; count of bases not matched to a gene: 12. The CDR3: CASSRLGQGNAEAFF. For the CDR3, the DNA is TGTGCCAGCAGCCGCCTCGGACAGGGTAACGCTGAAGCTTTCTTT.

This clone occurred a few times. The chain recombines TRBV27 with TRBJ2-7, with 9 bases aligning to TRBD2. The ends lost 3 bases at V and 4 bases at J; junction bases unmatched: 13. Germline V gives CDR1 MNHEY, CDR2 SMNVEV (reference sequence). There are 17 residues in the CDR3. The CDR3 loop reads CASSFASGVGSPYEQYF. The CDR3 bases are TGTGCCAGCAGTTTTGCTAGCGGGGTAGGGAGTCCATACGAGCAGTACTTC.

This clone came up a few times. The chain couples TRBV12-3 or TRBV12-4 to TRBJ1-1; D remains unclear. The CDR3 consists of 12 residues. V gave up 4 bases and J gave up 4 bases, with 7 bases separating them. Here the CDR3 reads CASSSSSTEAFF. The CDR3 coding sequence is TGTGCCAGCAGTTCCTCGAGCACTGAAGCTTTCTTT.

This chain joins TRBV7-2 and TRBJ1-4, with D uncertain. The CDR3 sequence is 13 residues long. V was clipped by 1 base and J by 10 bases, with 10 bases between them. Germline CDR1 reads SGHTA; CDR2 reads FQGNSA. CDR3 in DNA: TGTGCCAGCAGCTTAGGGGAGTTCGGAAAACTGTTTTTT. Its translation: CASSLGEFGKLFF.

The CDR3 DNA is TGTGCCATCAGAAGACAGGGCCCTTACGAGCAGTACTTC. Translating it yields CAIRRQGPYEQYF. V and J are TRBV10-3 and TRBJ2-7, with 7 bases lining up with TRBD1. The germline V gene encodes CDR1 ENHRY and CDR2 SYGVKD. Trimming at V came to 6 bases and at J to 4 bases, leaving 6 bases not matched to a gene. The CDR3 totals 13 residues.

The V call is TRBV5-1, the J call TRBJ2-1, with 11 positions matching TRBD2. The ends lost 1 base at V and 0 bases at J; junction bases unmatched: 3. Germline CDR1 is SGHRS and CDR2 is YFSETQ. This CDR3 spans 17 amino acids. The chain's CDR3 is CASSLSSGRDSYNEQFF. CDR3 bases: TGCGCCAGCAGCTTGAGTAGCGGGAGGGACTCCTACAATGAGCAGTTCTTC.

The rearrangement joins TRBV4-3 to TRBJ2-7, with D unresolved. The CDR3 runs to 14 residues. The V end lost 0 bases, the J end lost 3 bases, and 9 bases lay between the germline ends. The germline gives CDR1 LGHNA, CDR2 YSLEER. This CDR3 is CASSQESSSYEQYF. CDR3 in DNA: TGCGCCAGCAGCCAAGAATCAAGTAGCTACGAGCAGTACTTC.

This clone was detected only once. The genes are TRBV2 and TRBJ1-1; maybe TRBD1 (5 bases). Trimming left V 4 bases short and J 5 bases short, with 14 bases between. Looked up from germline, CDR1 is SNHLY and CDR2 is FYNNEI. This CDR3 spans 14 amino acids. CDR3 amino acids: CASSVFQGITEAFF. The CDR3, as DNA: TGTGCCAGCAGTGTTTTCCAGGGTATAACTGAAGCTTTCTTT.

This chain uses TRBV10-1 with TRBJ1-5; maybe TRBD1 (5 bases). CDR3 size: 13 residues. Trimming removed 6 bases at V and 0 bases at J, with 6 bases between. The germline V gene encodes CDR1 WNHNN and CDR2 SYGVQD (reference sequence). CDR3 DNA sequence: TGCGCCAGCAGACAGGATAGCAATCAGCCCCAGCATTTT. Protein: CASRQDSNQPQHF.

In nucleotides, the CDR3 is TGTGCCAGCAGCTCGAGAGACAGGTTAACAGATACGCAGTATTTT. Translating it yields CASSSRDRLTDTQYF. This sequence joins TRBV5-4 and TRBJ2-3; a possible D gene is TRBD1 (6 bases). From germline, CDR1 is SGHNT and CDR2 YYREEE (reference sequence). The CDR3 sequence is 15 residues long. Between the trimmed V and J ends, which lost 3 bases and 3 bases, there was a span of 14 bases.